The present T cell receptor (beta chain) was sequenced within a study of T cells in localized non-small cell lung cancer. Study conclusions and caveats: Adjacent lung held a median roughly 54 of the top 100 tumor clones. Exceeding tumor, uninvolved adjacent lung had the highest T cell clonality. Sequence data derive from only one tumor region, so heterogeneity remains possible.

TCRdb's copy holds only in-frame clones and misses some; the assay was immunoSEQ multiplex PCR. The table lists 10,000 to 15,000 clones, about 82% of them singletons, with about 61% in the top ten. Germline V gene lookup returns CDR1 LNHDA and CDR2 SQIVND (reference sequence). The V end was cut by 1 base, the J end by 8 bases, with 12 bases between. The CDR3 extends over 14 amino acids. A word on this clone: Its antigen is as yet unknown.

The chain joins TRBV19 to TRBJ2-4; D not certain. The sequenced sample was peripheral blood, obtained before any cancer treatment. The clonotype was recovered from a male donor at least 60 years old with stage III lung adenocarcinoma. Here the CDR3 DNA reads TGTGCCAGTAGTATAGGGAAGGTGTCGGACATTCAGTACTTC. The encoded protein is CASSIGKVSDIQYF.